The rows below give T cell receptor beta chains drawn from one sample of a study of OX40 agonist ivuxolimab in advanced cancers. Measured with immunoSEQ multiplex PCR; TCRdb has only the in-frame clones, and not every one. The table shows about 89,000 clones, with just under 95% occurring only once. The specimen comprised CD4+ or CD8+ T cells sorted from blood, sampled in a trial of the OX40 agonist ivuxolimab. These receptors came from an adult with an advanced solid tumor such as melanoma, head and neck, liver or kidney cancer. CDR3s include the opening cysteine and the closing phenylalanine or tryptophan. The D gene is left open where the match is weak. For some rows the clone size is stated as once, few or many, or as a class when expanded; others skip it.

clone_size	v_call	j_call	d_call	cdr3_nt	cdr3_aa
once	TRBV6-1	TRBJ1-5	TRBD1	TGTGCCAGCAGTGAAGGGACAGGGTGGGGTCAGCCCCAGCATTTT	CASSEGTGWGQPQHF
.	TRBV28	TRBJ1-2	.	TGTGCCAGCAGTTTTCCCGGCGGCCTCGACTATGGCTACACCTTC	CASSFPGGLDYGYTF
.	TRBV11-2	TRBJ2-1	.	TGTGCCAGCAGCCGAGTGGACAATGAGCAGTTCTTC	CASSRVDNEQFF
.	TRBV7-7	TRBJ1-4	.	TGTGCTAGCAGCCCAGTGGGGCCAAATAATGAAAAACTGTTTTTT	CASSPVGPNNEKLFF
.	TRBV6-6	TRBJ1-1	.	TGTGCCAGCAGCCCCGGACAGTTAGCGAACACTGAAGCTTTCTTT	CASSPGQLANTEAFF
.	TRBV6-5	TRBJ1-4	TRBD1	TGTGCCAGCAGTTGGGACAGACATGCAACTAATGAAAAACTGTTTTTT	CASSWDRHATNEKLFF
once	TRBV7-9	TRBJ1-5	.	TGTGCCAGCAGCCCCGCAGGGTCCAATCAGCCCCAGCATTTT	CASSPAGSNQPQHF
.	TRBV29-1	TRBJ1-2	.	TGCAGCGTTGAAGTGTTGACGGACTATGGCTACACCTTC	CSVEVLTDYGYTF
.	TRBV11-2	TRBJ2-1	TRBD2	TGTGCCAGCAGCTTAGGCGTCCGCGGGAGGGGGAATGAGCAGTTCTTC	CASSLGVRGRGNEQFF
.	TRBV28	TRBJ2-6	.	TGTGCCAGCAGCTATGAGGCCAACGTCCTGACTTTC	CASSYEANVLTF
.	TRBV5-1	TRBJ2-3	.	TGCGCCAGCAGCCCTGGGGCCCTTTTCACAGATACGCAGTATTTT	CASSPGALFTDTQYF
.	TRBV6-6	TRBJ1-5	.	TGTGCCAGTCACATGACGGGGAATCAGCCCCAGCATTTT	CASHMTGNQPQHF
.	TRBV5-5	TRBJ1-5	.	TGTGCCAGCAGCTTAAGGCAGAGTAGCAATCAGCCCCAGCATTTT	CASSLRQSSNQPQHF
.	TRBV27	TRBJ1-1	TRBD1	TGTGCCAGCAGTTCACCGGGACAGGGAAAAGTCGGCACTGAAGCTTTCTTT	CASSSPGQGKVGTEAFF
once	TRBV30	TRBJ2-1	.	TGTGCCTGGACCAGCCCCAGCCGTCTGGTGAATGAGCAGTTCTTC	CAWTSPSRLVNEQFF
.	TRBV29-1	TRBJ1-3	.	TGCAGCGTCCAGGAGAGAGCCGGAAACACCATATATTTT	CSVQERAGNTIYF
.	TRBV10-3	TRBJ2-5	TRBD1	TGTGCCATCAGTGAAGAGAGACCCCACAGGGGGACCCAGTACTTC	CAISEERPHRGTQYF
.	TRBV4-2	TRBJ2-3	.	TGTGCCAGCAGCACCCGACAGGTCCAAGATACGCAGTATTTT	CASSTRQVQDTQYF